These T cell receptor beta chains were read from a single sample in a study of cytomegalovirus exposure and HLA in healthy donors. The protocol was immunoSEQ multiplex PCR, while the TCRdb copy is restricted to in-frame clones and leaves out a portion. The sample yields tens of thousands of clones, about 66% seen once. Sequences were obtained from PBMCs. These receptor sequences come from a middle-aged man in good health and CMV-seropositive. Each CDR3 is given with its conserved first and last residue. Fields, in order: CDR3 protein, CDR3 DNA, clone size, D gene, J gene, V gene. D genes are given only for firm matches. Not every row has a clone size; where given, it reads once, few, many or a size class.

CASSQGDRALAEAFF	TGTGCCAGCAGCCAGGGGGACAGGGCTTTGGCTGAAGCTTTCTTT	few	TRBD1	TRBJ1-1	TRBV7-9
CASIHRQKTAYEQYF	TGTGCCAGTATTCACAGGCAGAAGACGGCATACGAGCAGTACTTC	-	-	TRBJ2-7	TRBV11-3
CASSLGPSEQFF	TGTGCCAGCAGCTTGGGGCCAAGTGAGCAGTTCTTC	few	-	TRBJ2-1	TRBV7-2
CASRIRGLRDTQYF	TGTGCCAGCAGAATAAGGGGCCTCAGAGATACGCAGTATTTT	-	-	TRBJ2-3	TRBV28
CASSSILNTEAFF	TGTGCCAGTAGTTCTATCTTGAACACTGAAGCTTTCTTT	-	-	TRBJ1-1	TRBV19
CASNQGTQPQHF	TGTGCCAGCAACCAGGGGACTCAGCCCCAGCATTTT	few	-	TRBJ1-5	TRBV28
CASSRTANTEAFF	TGTGCCAGCTCACGGACAGCGAACACTGAAGCTTTCTTT	-	-	TRBJ1-1	TRBV18
CASSQSGTRFYNEQFF	TGCGCCAGCAGCCAGTCCGGGACTAGGTTCTACAATGAGCAGTTCTTC	few	TRBD2	TRBJ2-1	TRBV4-3
CSVELGLESDTQYF	TGCAGCGTTGAACTAGGACTGGAATCAGATACGCAGTATTTT	-	-	TRBJ2-3	TRBV29-1
CASSAQGGGNQPQHF	TGTGCCAGCAGTGCCCAGGGAGGGGGCAATCAGCCCCAGCATTTT	-	-	TRBJ1-5	TRBV2
CASSLEASEKLFF	TGCGCCAGCAGCTTGGAGGCTAGCGAAAAACTGTTTTTT	-	-	TRBJ1-4	TRBV5-1
CASSPGSSGNTIYF	TGCGCCAGCAGCCCGGGGTCGTCCGGAAACACCATATATTTT	-	-	TRBJ1-3	TRBV5-1
CASSEGLAGVYNEQFF	TGCGCCAGCAGTGAAGGCCTAGCGGGGGTTTACAATGAGCAGTTCTTC	-	TRBD2	TRBJ2-1	TRBV10-1